The rows below give T cell receptor beta chains drawn from one sample of a study of blood T cell repertoires in COVID-19. TCRdb's table, derived via immunoSEQ multiplex PCR, lists solely in-frame clones and lacks some. Here the sample spans under 250,000 clones, approximately 84% being singletons. Specimen: peripheral blood. These receptors originate from a man aged 45-65 years who had recovered from COVID-19. Each CDR3 is given with its conserved first and last residue. D genes are given only for firm matches. Part of the rows lack a size; the others show once, few, many or a class for expanded clones.

abundance	d_gene	v_gene	j_gene	CDR3aa	CDR3nt
-	TRBD1	TRBV5-4	TRBJ2-4	CASSTDRALAKNIQYF	TGTGCCAGCAGCACAGACAGGGCCCTAGCCAAAAACATTCAGTACTTC
few	TRBD1	TRBV29-1	TRBJ1-1	CSVEDRRTGGFRTEAFF	TGCAGCGTTGAAGATAGGAGGACAGGGGGCTTTCGGACTGAAGCTTTCTTT
-	-	TRBV20-1	TRBJ2-3	CSASRPGGYPQYF	TGCAGTGCTAGTCGACCCGGGGGATATCCGCAGTATTTT
few	-	TRBV21-1	TRBJ2-1	CASSKDRGRRDEQFF	TGTGCCAGCAGCAAAGACAGGGGGCGTCGCGATGAGCAGTTCTTC
-	-	TRBV9	TRBJ2-2	CASSPAGGVTGELFF	TGTGCCAGCAGCCCTGCGGGCGGGGTGACCGGGGAGCTGTTTTTT
-	TRBD1	TRBV27	TRBJ1-2	CASSLPDRAVYGYTF	TGTGCCAGCAGTCTACCGGACAGGGCGGTCTATGGCTACACCTTC
-	TRBD2	TRBV19	TRBJ2-3	CASSIIAGLADTQYF	TGTGCCAGTAGTATAATAGCGGGTCTAGCAGATACGCAGTATTTT
few	TRBD1	TRBV11-2	TRBJ2-5	CASSPTTGGMTQYF	TGTGCCAGCAGCCCCACGACAGGGGGAATGACCCAGTACTTC
-	TRBD1	TRBV5-1	TRBJ1-4	CASSYSGQGTNEKLFF	TGCGCCAGCAGTTACTCGGGACAGGGAACTAATGAAAAACTGTTTTTT
-	-	TRBV5-5	TRBJ2-2	CASSLAGIAVTGELFF	TGTGCCAGCAGCTTGGCCGGGATAGCGGTCACCGGGGAGCTGTTTTTT
once	-	TRBV6-5	TRBJ2-5	CASSYSFRETQYF	TGTGCCAGCAGTTACTCCTTTCGAGAGACCCAGTACTTC
-	TRBD1	TRBV18	TRBJ2-1	CASSPGTGGHNEQFF	TGTGCCAGCTCACCCGGGACAGGGGGCCACAATGAGCAGTTCTTC
few	-	TRBV6-1	TRBJ1-1	CASSEGRNAEAFF	TGTGCCAGCAGTGAGGGCAGAAACGCTGAAGCTTTCTTT
-	TRBD1	TRBV10-3	TRBJ2-1	CVISDLGQGNEQFF	TGTGTCATCAGTGACCTAGGACAGGGCAATGAGCAGTTCTTC
-	-	TRBV5-1	TRBJ2-3	CASSLRTDTQYF	TGCGCCAGCAGCCTACGCACAGATACGCAGTATTTT
-	TRBD1	TRBV7-8	TRBJ2-7	CASSVTGNRDYEQYF	TGTGCCAGCAGCGTGACAGGGAACAGAGACTACGAGCAGTACTTC
-	-	TRBV11-2	TRBJ2-7	CASSSTLSAEQYF	TGTGCCAGCAGCTCTACCCTCTCCGCCGAGCAGTACTTC
-	TRBD2	TRBV5-8	TRBJ2-1	CASSLWTSPNEQFF	TGTGCCAGCAGCTTGTGGACTAGCCCCAATGAGCAGTTCTTC
-	-	TRBV14	TRBJ2-3	CASSKLLRERVTDTQYF	TGTGCCAGCAGCAAACTTCTACGGGAGCGGGTCACAGATACGCAGTATTTT
-	TRBD1	TRBV29-1	TRBJ1-3	CSVRTGQGRNTIYF	TGCAGCGTCAGAACAGGACAGGGAAGGAACACCATATATTTT
-	-	TRBV28	TRBJ2-1	CASTTGLAYNEQFF	TGTGCCAGCACCACTGGACTGGCCTACAATGAGCAGTTCTTC
-	-	TRBV12-3/TRBV12-4	TRBJ2-5	CASSFSRGETQYF	TGTGCCAGCAGTTTCAGCCGGGGAGAGACCCAGTACTTC
-	TRBD1	TRBV27	TRBJ1-5	CASSLAGQGLPQHF	TGTGCCAGCAGTTTAGCGGGACAGGGGTTACCCCAGCATTTT